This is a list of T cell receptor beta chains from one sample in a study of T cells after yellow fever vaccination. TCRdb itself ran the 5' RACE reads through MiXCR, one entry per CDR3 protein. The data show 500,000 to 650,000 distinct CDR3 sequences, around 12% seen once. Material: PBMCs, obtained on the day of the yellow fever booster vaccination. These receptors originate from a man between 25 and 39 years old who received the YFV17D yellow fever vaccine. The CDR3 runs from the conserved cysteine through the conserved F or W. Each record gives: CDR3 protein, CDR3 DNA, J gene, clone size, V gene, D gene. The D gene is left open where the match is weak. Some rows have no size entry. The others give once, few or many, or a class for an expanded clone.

CASSVYSDTQYF,TGTGCCAGCAGCGTCTATTCAGATACGCAGTATTTT,TRBJ2-3,few,TRBV9,.
CASTLTSGLSEQFF,TGTGCCAGCACCCTGACTAGCGGTCTTTCAGAGCAGTTCTTC,TRBJ2-1,few,TRBV6-2/TRBV6-3,TRBD2
CASSHDRVGADTQYF,TGTGCCAGCAGTCACGACAGGGTGGGGGCAGATACGCAGTATTTT,TRBJ2-3,.,TRBV27,TRBD1
CSARGLVGGTYEQYF,TGCAGTGCTAGAGGTCTGGTCGGGGGAACCTACGAGCAGTACTTC,TRBJ2-7,.,TRBV20-1,.
CSAANLAASTDTQYF,TGCAGTGCTGCTAACCTAGCGGCTAGCACAGATACGCAGTATTTT,TRBJ2-3,few,TRBV20-1,TRBD2
CSVDVTGNQPQHF,TGCAGTGTAGATGTTACCGGCAATCAGCCCCAGCATTTT,TRBJ1-5,.,TRBV20-1,.
CASKPGTGGNSPLHF,TGTGCCAGCAAGCCAGGGACAGGGGGAAATTCACCCCTCCACTTT,TRBJ1-6,few,TRBV12-3/TRBV12-4,TRBD1
CASSPQTTQETQYF,TGTGCCAGTAGCCCCCAGACCACCCAAGAGACCCAGTACTTC,TRBJ2-5,few,TRBV19,.
CASQEFETQYF,TGTGCCAGCCAAGAGTTCGAGACCCAGTACTTC,TRBJ2-5,many,TRBV7-2,.
CASSSVGGPYEQYF,TGTGCCAGCAGTTCGGTGGGAGGGCCCTACGAGCAGTACTTC,TRBJ2-7,.,TRBV27,TRBD2
CSVEEMVRGGGYTF,TGCAGCGTTGAAGAGATGGTCCGCGGCGGGGGCTACACCTTC,TRBJ1-2,.,TRBV29-1,.
CATSSKSGLTYEQYF,TGTGCCACCAGCAGTAAATCAGGGCTAACCTACGAGCAGTACTTC,TRBJ2-7,few,TRBV15,.
CSVGATQPTDTQYF,TGCAGCGTTGGGGCTACCCAGCCCACAGATACGCAGTATTTT,TRBJ2-3,few,TRBV29-1,.
CSWTATDTQYF,TGCAGCTGGACTGCTACAGATACGCAGTATTTT,TRBJ2-3,.,TRBV29-1,.
CASTHAGELFF,TGTGCCAGCACGCACGCCGGGGAGCTGTTTTTT,TRBJ2-2,.,TRBV12-3/TRBV12-4,.
CASSYSGLAGAVTYNEQFF,TGTGCCAGCAGTTACTCCGGACTAGCGGGGGCCGTAACCTACAATGAGCAGTTCTTC,TRBJ2-1,.,TRBV6-5,TRBD2
CSAAFYLFDGPLTF,TGCAGCGCCGCATTTTACCTCTTCGACGGCCCCCTCACCTTC,TRBJ1-2,.,TRBV29-1,.
CASSQDLAGRVENIQYF,TGTGCCAGCAGCCAAGATCTGGCGGGAAGGGTCGAAAACATTCAGTACTTC,TRBJ2-4,few,TRBV3-1,.
CATSRDRNSIPDTQYF,TGTGCCACCAGCAGAGATAGGAATTCAATCCCAGATACGCAGTATTTT,TRBJ2-3,many,TRBV15,.
CASASGLQETQYF,TGTGCCAGCGCCTCGGGACTGCAAGAGACCCAGTACTTC,TRBJ2-5,.,TRBV2,.
CSAIVLAGAGGTQYF,TGCAGTGCTATTGTCCTAGCGGGAGCAGGAGGGACCCAGTACTTC,TRBJ2-5,.,TRBV20-1,TRBD2
CASSYTKGLFF,TGTGCCAGCAGTTACACGAAGGGACTGTTTTTT,TRBJ1-4,.,TRBV6-6,.
CSARGSQDSPYEQYF,TGCAGTGCTAGAGGTAGCCAGGACTCGCCCTACGAGCAGTACTTC,TRBJ2-7,few,TRBV20-1,.
CASVGGDEQFF,TGTGCCAGCGTAGGGGGCGATGAGCAGTTCTTC,TRBJ2-1,.,TRBV2,TRBD1
CASSHRGRIYYNEQFF,TGTGCCAGCAGTCACAGGGGTAGAATATACTACAATGAGCAGTTCTTC,TRBJ2-1,few,TRBV7-2,TRBD1
CASSAGDRPYGYTF,TGCGCCAGCAGCGCCGGGGACCGACCCTATGGCTACACCTTC,TRBJ1-2,few,TRBV5-1,.
CASSLMTHGGPEAFF,TGTGCCAGCAGTTTGATGACCCACGGCGGGCCTGAAGCTTTCTTT,TRBJ1-1,few,TRBV5-6,.
CASSEVYGGPSNEQFF,TGTGCCAGCAGTGAAGTGTACGGGGGGCCCAGCAATGAGCAGTTCTTC,TRBJ2-1,few,TRBV6-1,.
CASSSHRVGETQYF,TGTGCCAGCAGCTCCCACAGGGTGGGAGAGACCCAGTACTTC,TRBJ2-5,few,TRBV4-2,.
CSVEGASTDTQYF,TGCAGCGTTGAAGGGGCCTCCACAGATACGCAGTATTTT,TRBJ2-3,few,TRBV29-1,.
CASSFGQGGDEQFF,TGCGCCAGCAGCTTCGGGCAGGGAGGCGATGAGCAGTTCTTC,TRBJ2-1,.,TRBV5-1,.
CASSDRASGSDEQFF,TGTGCCAGCAGCGATCGGGCTAGCGGGAGCGATGAGCAGTTCTTC,TRBJ2-1,once,TRBV13,TRBD2
CASSLGQGARTLF,TGCGCCAGCAGCTTGGGGCAGGGGGCGAGAACGCTCTTC,TRBJ2-1,.,TRBV5-1,TRBD1
CASNLRTGGMNEQYF,TGTGCCAGCAACCTGCGAACAGGGGGCATGAACGAGCAGTACTTC,TRBJ2-7,.,TRBV5-5,TRBD1
CSARVSGREVETQYF,TGCAGTGCTAGAGTGTCAGGCAGGGAGGTTGAGACCCAGTACTTC,TRBJ2-5,medium-sized,TRBV20-1,.